The 26 T cell receptor beta chains presented below share a single source sample, sequenced in a study of T cells after somatic rescue of genetic block. Using immunoSEQ multiplex PCR, the repertoire was profiled, and TCRdb retains in-frame clones only, with some absent. Of some 68,000 clones listed, approximately 90% are singletons. Sequencing used peripheral blood mononuclear cells (PBMCs). These receptors all stem from a man in his thirties or forties.

This rearrangement joins TRBV19 to TRBJ1-5; D gene ambiguous. CDR3 length: 14 amino acids. The V and J ends lost 3 bases and 7 bases respectively, with 13 bases between them. Germline CDR1 is LNHDA and CDR2 is SQIVND (reference sequence). CDR3 in amino acids: CASSIRQEDQPQHF. CDR3 bases: TGTGCCAGTAGTATCCGGCAGGAAGACCAGCCCCAGCATTTT.

The V gene is TRBV29-1, the J gene TRBJ1-2, with D perhaps matching TRBD1 (5 bases). Germline V CDR1 and CDR2: SQVTM, ANQGSEA. V lost 3 bases and J 5 bases, leaving 7 bases between the germline ends. The CDR3 extends over 11 amino acids. CDR3: CSVDWGYGYTF. The CDR3, as DNA: TGCAGCGTTGACTGGGGGTATGGCTACACCTTC.

This clone was seen a few times. The chain carries TRBV11-2 and TRBJ1-5, with a weak D call TRBD1 (6 bases). Looked up from germline, CDR1 is SGHAT and CDR2 is FQNNGV. This CDR3 is built from 14 residues. V was shortened by 5 bases and J by 1 base, with 9 bases between the two germline ends. For the CDR3, the DNA is TGTGCCAGCAGCGACCAGGGGAGCAATCAGCCCCAGCATTTT. This sequence encodes CASSDQGSNQPQHF.

The chain employs TRBV6-6 and TRBJ2-7; D could derive from TRBD1 or TRBD2 (5 bases each). This CDR3 comprises 12 residues. V dropped 2 bases and J dropped 5 bases, with 7 bases sitting between them. From germline, CDR1 is MNHNY and CDR2 SVGAGI (reference sequence). For the CDR3, the DNA is TGTGCCAGCAGTTACGAGGGGCACGAGCAGTACTTC. Amino acid sequence: CASSYEGHEQYF.

The chain links TRBV6-5 to TRBJ2-1; possibly TRBD2 for D (5 bases). The V end was cut by 6 bases, the J end by 0 bases, with 9 bases between. This CDR3 is 14 amino acids long. Germline loops: CDR1 MNHEY, CDR2 SVGAGI. The CDR3 coding sequence is TGTGCCAGCAGCCCACTAGACTCCTACAATGAGCAGTTCTTC. Amino acids: CASSPLDSYNEQFF.

In this sample, this clone turned up a few times. The chain links TRBV14 to TRBJ1-1; a possible D gene is TRBD1 (6 bases). CDR1 is SGHDN and CDR2 is FVKESK in the germline V gene. V lost 1 base, J lost 5 bases, and 11 bases lay in between. The CDR3 consists of 14 residues. The CDR3 DNA follows: TGTGCCAGCAGCCAAGGGAGGGGGGGTACTGAAGCTTTCTTT. Translation gives CASSQGRGGTEAFF.

The rearrangement uses TRBV6-4 and TRBJ2-6, with D maybe TRBD2 (6 bases). The CDR3 contains 16 residues. Germline CDR1 MRHNA, CDR2 SNTAGT. Trimming took 3 bases from V and 2 from J, leaving 11 bases between them. CDR3 in DNA: TGTGCCAGCAGTGAAGGAGGAGGGACTGGGGCCAACGTCCTGACTTTC. Its translation: CASSEGGGTGANVLTF.

The rearrangement uses TRBV25-1 and TRBJ2-5; D possibly corresponds to TRBD1 (5 bases). The CDR3 consists of 15 residues. V was clipped by 7 bases and J by 7 bases, with 22 bases between them. In germline, CDR1 is MGHDK, CDR2 SYGVNS. The CDR3 protein is CASTPSTGQGWTQYF. DNA of the CDR3: TGTGCCAGCACCCCCTCCACTGGGCAGGGTTGGACCCAGTACTTC.

This clone was picked up one time. J is TRBJ2-7 and V is TRBV28; 7 nucleotides match TRBD1. This CDR3 is built from 14 residues. The J segment lost 1 base and the V segment lost 6 bases, leaving 6 bases of the junction unmatched. Germline values: CDR1 MDHEN, CDR2 SYDVKM. This chain's CDR3 is CASSPGGQSYEQYF. The CDR3 region has the DNA TGTGCCAGCAGCCCAGGGGGTCAATCCTACGAGCAGTACTTC.

This chain links TRBV11-3 with TRBJ2-1; 8 positions agree with TRBD2. V lost 2 bases and J lost 2; bases outside the gene matches: 8. CDR3 length: 17 residues. CDR1 and CDR2 from the germline V gene are SGHNT and YENEEA. CDR3 in amino acids: CASSLRYSRGAYNEQFF. Written as DNA, the CDR3 is TGTGCCAGCAGCTTAAGGTATTCGCGGGGGGCCTACAATGAGCAGTTCTTC.

This chain connects TRBV5-8 to TRBJ1-1; D perhaps matches TRBD1 (5 bases). Trimming pared 3 bases from V and 1 base from J, leaving 13 bases between. CDR1 is SGHTS and CDR2 is YDEGEE in the germline V gene. CDR3 size: 15 residues. The CDR3 spells CASSWVRGTNTEAFF. The DNA of the CDR3 is TGTGCCAGCAGCTGGGTCAGAGGGACGAACACTGAAGCTTTCTTT.

V and J are TRBV5-4 and TRBJ2-2; 8 nucleotides align to TRBD1. The germline gives CDR1 SGHNT, CDR2 YYREEE (reference sequence). V gave up 5 bases and J gave up 4 bases; unmatched junction bases: 4. The CDR3 is 14 amino acids. The CDR3 DNA sequence: TGTGCCAGCAGGCGGCAGGGGGCCACCGGGGAGCTGTTTTTT. This encodes CASRRQGATGELFF.

The rearrangement joins TRBV25-1 to TRBJ2-7; TRBD1 might be the D (6 bases). CDR3 size: 15 residues. V was cut by 2 bases and J by 5 bases, with 16 bases left in between. In germline, CDR1 is MGHDK, CDR2 SYGVNS. The CDR3 sequence: CASSEGAGVLDEQYF. In DNA, the CDR3 is TGTGCCAGCAGTGAAGGGGCAGGGGTCTTAGACGAGCAGTACTTC.

The V call is TRBV5-1, the J call TRBJ2-7; D not certain. Germline V gives CDR1 SGHRS, CDR2 YFSETQ. The V and J ends lost 7 bases and 0 bases respectively, with 11 bases between them. This CDR3 contains 13 residues. The CDR3 DNA follows: TGCGCCAGCCCTGGCCCGAGCTCCTACGAGCAGTACTTC. Translation: CASPGPSSYEQYF.

This rearrangement joins TRBV4-2 to TRBJ2-3; 12 bases fit TRBD2. CDR1 LGHNA and CDR2 YNFKEQ come from the germline V gene. Trimming at V came to 4 bases and at J to 0 bases, leaving 2 bases not matched to a gene. The CDR3 extends over 16 amino acids. CDR3 protein: CASSPGTSGSTDTQYF. For the CDR3, the DNA is TGTGCCAGCAGCCCAGGGACTAGCGGGAGCACAGATACGCAGTATTTT.

The genes are TRBV7-9 and TRBJ1-5; maybe TRBD1 (5 bases). This CDR3 is 14 amino acids long. Germline V CDR1 and CDR2: SEHNR, FQNEAQ (reference sequence). The germline V and J ends were trimmed by 2 bases and 7 bases, with 12 bases remaining between them. The CDR3 sequence is CASSLMTAEQPQHF. The DNA for the CDR3 is TGTGCCAGCAGCTTAATGACAGCCGAGCAGCCCCAGCATTTT.

This chain connects TRBV20-1 to TRBJ1-1; D remains ambiguous. CDR1 and CDR2 (germline): DFQATT, SNEGSKA (reference sequence). The V end was cut by 3 bases, the J end by 5 bases, with 7 bases between. The CDR3 is made up of 11 amino acids. CDR3 nucleotides: TGCAGTGCTAGGGATTTAACTGAAGCTTTCTTT. The encoded protein is CSARDLTEAFF.

The chain couples TRBV5-4 to TRBJ2-5, with D maybe TRBD1 (5 bases). The CDR3 extends over 14 amino acids. With 0 bases removed from V and 2 bases from J, the gap between germline ends came to 8 bases. The germline V gene encodes CDR1 SGHNT and CDR2 YYREEE (reference sequence). DNA of the CDR3: TGTGCCAGCAGCTTGGTAAGACAGCAAGAGACCCAGTACTTC. Translation: CASSLVRQQETQYF.

V gene TRBV11-2 combines with J gene TRBJ2-7; TRBD2 matches 7 bases. The CDR3 runs 16 residues. Germline lookup yields CDR1 SGHAT and CDR2 FQNNGV. J was trimmed by 0 bases and V by 3 bases; bases with no gene match: 8. CDR3 coding DNA: TGTGCCAGCAGCTTGGTTCTAGCGGCCCTCTCCTACGAGCAGTACTTC. Amino acids: CASSLVLAALSYEQYF. Supplemented by reference TRBV11-2 and TRBJ2-7, the full variable domain reads EAGVAQSPRYKIIEKRQSVAFWCNPISGHATLYWYQQILGQGPKLLIQFQNNGVVDDSQLPKDRFSAERLKGVDSTLKIQPAKLEDSAVYLCASSLVLAALSYEQYFGPGTRLTVT.

The V gene is TRBV9, the J gene TRBJ2-2; 9 bases are a match to TRBD2. The V segment lost 3 bases and the J segment 7 bases; nucleotides outside the gene matches: 4. The CDR3 runs 14 residues. Germline loops: CDR1 SGDLS, CDR2 YYNGEE. This CDR3 reads CASSAIAGVGELFF. The CDR3 DNA is TGTGCCAGCAGCGCAATAGCGGGGGTCGGGGAGCTGTTTTTT.

This chain joins TRBV19 and TRBJ1-1, with a possible D match to TRBD1 (5 bases). Germline V gene data show CDR1 as LNHDA and CDR2 as SQIVND (reference sequence). The CDR3 sequence is 13 residues long. Trimming pared 4 bases from V and 2 bases from J, leaving 8 bases between. The DNA for the CDR3 is TGTGCCAGTAGTACAGGGCTTAACACTGAAGCTTTCTTT. Protein: CASSTGLNTEAFF.

V gene TRBV10-1 combines with J gene TRBJ2-1; D possibly corresponds to TRBD1 (6 bases). The CDR3 totals 18 residues. CDR1 is WNHNN and CDR2 is SYGVQD in the germline V gene (reference sequence). The germline V and J ends were trimmed by 0 bases and 8 bases, with 23 bases remaining between them. CDR3 amino acids: CASSESYRLQGKSHEQFF. CDR3 nucleotide sequence: TGCGCCAGCAGTGAGTCGTATCGGTTACAGGGCAAGAGTCATGAGCAGTTCTTC.

The chain combines TRBV7-9 with TRBJ2-1, with 12 bases identical to TRBD2. The germline CDR1 and CDR2 sequences are SEHNR and FQNEAQ (reference sequence). CDR3 length: 16 residues. The V segment lost 5 bases and the J segment 6 bases; nucleotides outside the gene matches: 8. DNA of the CDR3: TGTGCCAGCAGCCCCTACCCTAGCGGGGGGGCCAATGAGCAGTTCTTC. Protein: CASSPYPSGGANEQFF.

This clone was observed once. The CDR3 sequence is CASSPRIEGLTADEQFF. The CDR3 region has the DNA TGTGCCAGCAGTCCCCGAATCGAGGGCTTGACGGCGGATGAGCAGTTCTTC. This chain links TRBV5-4 with TRBJ2-1; TRBD2 is a possible D gene (5 bases). The CDR3 totals 17 residues. Germline V CDR1 and CDR2: SGHNT, YYREEE (reference sequence). V was shortened by 5 bases and J by 8 bases, with 26 bases between the two germline ends.

This clone was seen once. V gene TRBV7-8 combines with J gene TRBJ2-3, with 10 bases that match TRBD2. The germline V gene has CDR1 SGHVS and CDR2 FQNEAQ. This CDR3 is 15 amino acids long. With V trimmed by 5 bases and J by 3 bases, 5 bases remained unmatched. CDR3 in amino acids: CASSRSGRETDTQYF. In DNA, the CDR3 is TGTGCCAGCAGCCGGAGCGGGAGGGAGACAGATACGCAGTATTTT.

The chain is built from TRBV6-1 and TRBJ2-1; D is unresolved. With 2 bases removed from V and 2 bases from J, the gap between germline ends came to 7 bases. Germline V gives CDR1 MNHNS, CDR2 SASEGT. The CDR3 is 14 residues long. In DNA, the CDR3 is TGTGCCAGCAGTGAATCCCGGACCTACAATGAGCAGTTCTTC. This encodes CASSESRTYNEQFF.